The 4 T cell receptor beta chains listed next were all sequenced from one sample in a study of blood T cell repertoires in COVID-19. The assay was immunoSEQ multiplex PCR, and TCRdb's table has in-frame clones only and misses some. The data hold roughly 64,000 clones, with about 75% observed a single time. The sequencing input was PBMCs or T cells enriched from blood (not recorded which). The receptor set was obtained from a woman aged 55-70 years who had been exposed to COVID-19.

Comments on this clone: An end of the junction differs from the germline gene, which may be a read error. This rearrangement joins TRBV3-1 (or the pseudogene TRBV3-2) to TRBJ1-6; 9 bases agree with TRBD1. This CDR3 is 13 amino acids long. Germline CDR1 and CDR2: LGHDT and YNNKEL (reference sequence). Here the CDR3 reads CATSGQGNSPLHF. The DNA for the CDR3 is TGTGCCACCAGCGGACAGGGGAATTCACCCCTCCACTTT.

The chain is built from TRBV19 and TRBJ2-1; TRBD2 agrees at 8 bases. After removal of 4 bases from V and 6 bases from J, the junction contained 11 bases not matched to a gene. Germline-derived CDR1 and CDR2 are LNHDA and SQIVND (reference sequence). This CDR3 spans 16 amino acids. The CDR3 DNA reads as TGTGCCAGTAGTAGCGGGAGGAATCCAAAAGCCAATGAGCAGTTCTTC. Protein product: CASSSGRNPKANEQFF.

J is TRBJ1-5 and V is TRBV24-1; 10 nucleotides line up with TRBD1. Unmatched junction bases numbered 3, after V lost 7 bases and J lost 7 bases. Germline CDR1 reads KGHDR; CDR2 reads SFDVKD. The CDR3 totals 13 residues. CDR3 nucleotides: TGTGCCACCAGGGACAGGGGGTCCCAGCCCCAGCATTTT. Protein: CATRDRGSQPQHF.

This clone appeared a few times. CDR3 nucleotides: TGTGCCTGGAGAGGTCAGGCTCAAAACACCATATATTTT. Protein: CAWRGQAQNTIYF. This chain connects TRBV30 to TRBJ1-3; no firm D call. CDR3 length: 13 residues. Germline V gives CDR1 GTSNPN, CDR2 SVGIG (reference sequence). V gave up 3 bases and J gave up 6 bases, with 12 bases separating them.